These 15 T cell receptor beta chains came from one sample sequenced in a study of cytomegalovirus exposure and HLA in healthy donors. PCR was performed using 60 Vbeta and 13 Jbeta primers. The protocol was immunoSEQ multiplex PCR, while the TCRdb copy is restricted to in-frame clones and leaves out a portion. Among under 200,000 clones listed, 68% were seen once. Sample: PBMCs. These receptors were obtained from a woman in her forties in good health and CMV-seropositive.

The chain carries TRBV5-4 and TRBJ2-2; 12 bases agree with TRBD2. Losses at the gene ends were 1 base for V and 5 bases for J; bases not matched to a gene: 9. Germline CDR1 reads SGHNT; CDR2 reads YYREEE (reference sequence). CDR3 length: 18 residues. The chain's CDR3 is CASSLPTSGGPRTGELFF. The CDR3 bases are TGTGCCAGCAGCTTGCCTACTAGCGGGGGGCCCCGGACCGGGGAGCTGTTTTTT. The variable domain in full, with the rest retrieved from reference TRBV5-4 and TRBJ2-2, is ETGVTQSPTHLIKTRGQQVTLRCSSQSGHNTVSWYQQALGQGPQFIFQYYREEENGRGNFPPRFSGLQFPNYSSELNVNALELDDSALYLCASSLPTSGGPRTGELFFGEGSRLTVL.

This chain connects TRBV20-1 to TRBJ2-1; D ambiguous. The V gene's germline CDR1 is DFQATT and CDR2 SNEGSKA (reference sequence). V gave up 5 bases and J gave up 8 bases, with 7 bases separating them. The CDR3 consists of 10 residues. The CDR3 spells CSALEHEQFF. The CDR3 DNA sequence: TGCAGTGCTCTGGAGCATGAGCAGTTCTTC.

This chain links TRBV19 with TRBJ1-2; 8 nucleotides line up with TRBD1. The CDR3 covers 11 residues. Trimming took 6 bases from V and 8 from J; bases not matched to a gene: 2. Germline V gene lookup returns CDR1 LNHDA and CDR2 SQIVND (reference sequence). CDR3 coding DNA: TGTGCCAGTAGGGACAGGGACGGCTACACCTTC. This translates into CASRDRDGYTF.

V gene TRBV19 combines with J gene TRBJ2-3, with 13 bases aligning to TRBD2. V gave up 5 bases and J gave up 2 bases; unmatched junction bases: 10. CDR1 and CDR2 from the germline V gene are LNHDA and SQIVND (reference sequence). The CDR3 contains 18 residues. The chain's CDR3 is CASSGTSGTPHPTDTQYF. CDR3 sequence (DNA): TGTGCCAGTAGTGGGACTAGCGGGACTCCCCACCCCACAGATACGCAGTATTTT.

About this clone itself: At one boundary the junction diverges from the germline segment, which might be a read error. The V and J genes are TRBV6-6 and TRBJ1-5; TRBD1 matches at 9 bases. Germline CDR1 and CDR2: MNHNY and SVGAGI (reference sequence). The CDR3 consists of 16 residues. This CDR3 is CASSDSDRGVNQPQHF. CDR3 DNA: TGTGCCAGCAGTGACTCCGACAGGGGGGTCAATCAGCCCCAGCATTTT.

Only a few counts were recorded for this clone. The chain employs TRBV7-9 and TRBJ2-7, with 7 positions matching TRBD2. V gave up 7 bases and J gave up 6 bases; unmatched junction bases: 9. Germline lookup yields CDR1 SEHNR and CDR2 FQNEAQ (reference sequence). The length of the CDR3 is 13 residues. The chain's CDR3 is CASTPLPGGEQYF. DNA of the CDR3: TGTGCCAGCACACCCCTTCCGGGGGGCGAGCAGTACTTC.

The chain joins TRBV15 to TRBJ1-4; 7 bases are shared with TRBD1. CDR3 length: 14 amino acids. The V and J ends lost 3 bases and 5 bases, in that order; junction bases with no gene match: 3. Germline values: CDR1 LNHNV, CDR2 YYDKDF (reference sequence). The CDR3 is CATSRDRLNEKLFF. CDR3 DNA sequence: TGTGCCACCAGCAGGGACAGGCTGAATGAAAAACTGTTTTTT.

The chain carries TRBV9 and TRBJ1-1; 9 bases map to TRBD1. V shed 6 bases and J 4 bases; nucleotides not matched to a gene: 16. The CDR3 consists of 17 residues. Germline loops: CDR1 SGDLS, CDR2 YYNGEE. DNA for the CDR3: TGTGCCAGCAACCCCTTAGTTGAGACAGGGGGGGTCACTGAAGCTTTCTTT. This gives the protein CASNPLVETGGVTEAFF.

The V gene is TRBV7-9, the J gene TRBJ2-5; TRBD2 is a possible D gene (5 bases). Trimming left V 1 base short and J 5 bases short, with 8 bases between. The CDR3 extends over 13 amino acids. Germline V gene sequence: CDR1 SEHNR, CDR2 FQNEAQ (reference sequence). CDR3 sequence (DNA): TGTGCCAGCAGCTTAGGTAGCGAGGAGACCCAGTACTTC. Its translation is CASSLGSEETQYF.

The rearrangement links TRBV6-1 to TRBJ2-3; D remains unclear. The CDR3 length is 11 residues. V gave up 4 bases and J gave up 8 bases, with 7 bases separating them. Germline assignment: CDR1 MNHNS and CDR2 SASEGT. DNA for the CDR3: TGTGCCAGCAGTGCTTGGGCTACGCAGTATTTT. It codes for CASSAWATQYF.

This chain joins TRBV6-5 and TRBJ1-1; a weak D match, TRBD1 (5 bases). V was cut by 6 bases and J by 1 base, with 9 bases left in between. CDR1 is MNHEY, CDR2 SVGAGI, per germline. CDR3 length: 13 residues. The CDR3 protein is CASRNGGNTEAFF. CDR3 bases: TGTGCCAGCAGGAACGGGGGGAACACTGAAGCTTTCTTT.

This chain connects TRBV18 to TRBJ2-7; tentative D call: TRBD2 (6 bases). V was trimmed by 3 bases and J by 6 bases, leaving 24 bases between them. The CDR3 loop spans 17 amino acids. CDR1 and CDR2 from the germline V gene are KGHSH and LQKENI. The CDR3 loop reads CASSPTGTPDLGGEQYF. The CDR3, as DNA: TGTGCCAGCTCACCTACCGGAACCCCAGACCTCGGGGGCGAGCAGTACTTC.

CDR3 region: CASSQDPVTASYEQYF. The CDR3 nucleotides are TGTGCCAGCAGCCAAGATCCGGTGACAGCCTCCTACGAGCAGTACTTC. The chain carries TRBV4-2 and TRBJ2-7; D might be TRBD1 (5 bases). Germline values: CDR1 LGHNA, CDR2 YNFKEQ. The V gene lost 0 bases and the J gene lost 0 bases, with 12 bases spanning the gap. This CDR3 has 16 residues.

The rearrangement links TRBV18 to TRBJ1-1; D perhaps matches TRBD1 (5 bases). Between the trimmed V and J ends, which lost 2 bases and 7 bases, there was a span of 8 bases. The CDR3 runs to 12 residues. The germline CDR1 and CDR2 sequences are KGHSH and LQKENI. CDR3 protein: CASSPMGLEAFF. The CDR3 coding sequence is TGTGCCAGCTCACCAATGGGGCTTGAAGCTTTCTTT.

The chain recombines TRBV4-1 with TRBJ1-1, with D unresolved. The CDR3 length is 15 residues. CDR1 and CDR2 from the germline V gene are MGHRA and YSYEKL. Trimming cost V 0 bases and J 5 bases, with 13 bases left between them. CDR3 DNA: TGCGCCAGCAGCCAAGAACCCAGGTTTGCAACTGAAGCTTTCTTT. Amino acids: CASSQEPRFATEAFF.